The next 7 T cell receptor beta chains were all read from a single sample in a study of Ad26.COV2.S vaccination and SARS-CoV-2 variants. Using immunoSEQ multiplex PCR, the repertoire was profiled, and TCRdb retains in-frame clones only, with some absent. This table has approximately 500,000 clones, about 83% appearing once. Documented treatment: 15 to 20 received Ad26.COV2.S at low or high dose, single or two shots; several received placebo; per-sample allocation not given. Sampling happened 63 days after the first vaccine or placebo injection. The specimen was peripheral blood, collected in a trial of Ad26.COV2.S vaccine versus placebo. The receptor source for this set is a person between 18 and 65 years old who received the Ad26.COV2.S COVID-19 vaccine or a placebo.

This clone was detected only once. The J gene is TRBJ1-1, the V gene TRBV4-3; D is unresolved. The CDR3 is 15 amino acids. Germline V gene lookup returns CDR1 LGHNA and CDR2 YSLEER. The V gene lost 1 base and the J gene lost 1 base, with 10 bases spanning the gap. The DNA of the CDR3 is TGCGCCAGCAGCCAAGTGGTGGCAGAGAACACTGAAGCTTTCTTT. It yields the protein CASSQVVAENTEAFF.

This clone was counted a single time. V and J are TRBV5-4 and TRBJ1-2; D may be TRBD1 (6 bases). Trimming stripped 0 bases from V and 2 bases from J, with 11 bases between. The CDR3 is made up of 15 amino acids. CDR1 and CDR2 from the germline V gene are SGHNT and YYREEE (reference sequence). In DNA, the CDR3 is TGTGCCAGCAGCTTGGACCCGGGGGGCAACTATGGCTACACCTTC. Protein: CASSLDPGGNYGYTF.

This chain links TRBV5-6 with TRBJ1-5; 7 bases match TRBD1. Germline V gene sequence: CDR1 SGHDT, CDR2 YYEEEE. J gave up 7 bases and V 2 bases, and 3 bases lay outside the gene matches. The CDR3 has 13 residues. In nucleotides, the CDR3 is TGTGCCAGCAGCTTTAACAGGGGACAGCCCCAGCATTTT. As protein: CASSFNRGQPQHF.

The chain uses TRBV7-8 and TRBJ1-1; the D gene is possibly TRBD1 (6 bases). This CDR3 is 21 amino acids long. Trimming took 5 bases from V and 1 from J, leaving 32 bases between them. The germline V gene has CDR1 SGHVS and CDR2 FQNEAQ. CDR3 loop: CASSLQRQALDIIGKNTEAFF. CDR3 in DNA: TGTGCCAGCAGCCTACAGAGACAGGCCCTGGATATTATCGGTAAGAACACTGAAGCTTTCTTT. Full variable domain (missing parts from reference TRBV7-8 and TRBJ1-1): GAGVSQSPRYKVAKRGQDVALRCDPISGHVSLFWYQQALGQGPEFLTYFQNEAQLDKSGLPSDRFFAERPEGSVSTLKIQRTQQEDSAVYLCASSLQRQALDIIGKNTEAFFGQGTRLTVV.

This chain joins TRBV28 and TRBJ1-5; a possible D gene is TRBD1 (6 bases). Germline V gene sequence: CDR1 MDHEN, CDR2 SYDVKM. The CDR3 loop spans 16 amino acids. Trimming took 5 bases from V and 2 from J, leaving 16 bases between them. In DNA form, the CDR3 reads TGTGCCAGCAGTCCACACAGGGCTTTGGGCAATCAGCCCCAGCATTTT. It translates to CASSPHRALGNQPQHF.

The chain is built from TRBV24-1 and TRBJ2-7; D may be TRBD2 (5 bases). The CDR3 totals 15 residues. Germline CDR1 and CDR2: KGHDR and SFDVKD. The ends were cut back, 3 bases at V and 0 bases at J, with 11 bases in the middle. The CDR3 reads CATSDPSGSSYEQYF. CDR3 coding DNA: TGTGCCACCAGTGATCCTTCTGGGAGCTCCTACGAGCAGTACTTC.

This chain joins TRBV6-1 and TRBJ2-7; no reliable D call. There are 15 residues in the CDR3. Trimming removed 6 bases at V and 2 bases at J, with 17 bases between. Germline V gene sequence: CDR1 MNHNS, CDR2 SASEGT. CDR3 in amino acids: CASSRRVPDPYEQYF. CDR3 nucleotides: TGTGCCAGCAGCCGCCGGGTCCCTGATCCCTACGAGCAGTACTTC.